This T cell receptor (beta chain) was found in a study of HIV-infected children after antiretroviral therapy interruption. Study summary: Four children interrupted treatment; four stayed on continuous treatment.

CDR1 and CDR2 from the germline V gene are ENHRY and SYGVKD. V lost 7 bases to trimming and J lost 6 bases; unmatched junction nucleotides: 4. This CDR3 has 13 residues. Documented treatment: PENTA 11 planned treatment interruption arm or continuous ART arm. A 3' RACE protocol on RNA, with unique molecular identifiers, produced the TCR library. In TCRdb, the 3' RACE reads were re-called with MiXCR into one record per CDR3 protein. In the table there are 70,000 to 90,000 distinct CDR3 sequences, roughly 6.4% of which are singletons. This clonotype was counted at least ten times. This clonotype originated in a pool of human donors with HIV. The chain carries TRBV10-3 and TRBJ2-3; TRBD2 agrees at 10 bases. The material sequenced was CD45RA+ CD4+ T cells from PBMCs, pooled from several time points, taken from a donor given antiretroviral therapy, either interrupted or continuous. Subset specified: naive CD4+ CD45RA+ CD45RO- T cells. CDR3 bases: TGTGCCATCAAAGCGGGGGGGCACGATACGCAGTATTTT. Translation: CAIKAGGHDTQYF.